This TCR beta chain was captured by sequencing in a study of cytomegalovirus exposure and HLA in healthy donors. For the study at large: Findings of an earlier analysis included about 120 million unique TCR beta sequences from 190 million or so T cells.

The PCR made use of 60 Vbeta and 13 Jbeta primers. Here immunoSEQ multiplex PCR was the method, and the copy in TCRdb shows in-frame clones only, minus some. The sample yields 85,000 to 120,000 clones, 75% seen once. Details on this clone: Its antigen remains unknown.

The germline CDR1 and CDR2 sequences are MNHEY and SMNVEV (reference sequence). This CDR3 region has 15 residues. V gave up 2 bases and J gave up 2 bases; unmatched junction bases: 2. Broader study findings: An analysis done earlier found most TCR beta V segments productive about 87% or about 30% of the time. An assumption of roughly uniform sequencing depth across donors underlay the presence/absence analyses.

The sequencing input was PBMCs. The chain couples TRBV27 to TRBJ2-7; TRBD2 matches 11 bases. The sequence derives from a male donor in good health and CMV-seropositive. The CDR3: CASSLKLAGAYEQYF. CDR3 nucleotides: TGTGCCAGCAGTTTAAAACTAGCGGGAGCCTACGAGCAGTACTTC.